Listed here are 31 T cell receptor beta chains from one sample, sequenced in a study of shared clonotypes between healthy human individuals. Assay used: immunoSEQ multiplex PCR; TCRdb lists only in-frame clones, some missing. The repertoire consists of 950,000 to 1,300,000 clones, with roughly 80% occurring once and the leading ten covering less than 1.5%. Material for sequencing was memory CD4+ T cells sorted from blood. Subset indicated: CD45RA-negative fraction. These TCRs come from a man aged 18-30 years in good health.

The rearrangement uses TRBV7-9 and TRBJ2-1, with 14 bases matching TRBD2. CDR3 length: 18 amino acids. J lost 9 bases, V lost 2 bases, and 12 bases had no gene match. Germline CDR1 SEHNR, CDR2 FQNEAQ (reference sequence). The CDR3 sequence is CASSLSSSGTSGGSEQFF. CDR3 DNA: TGTGCCAGCAGCTTATCCTCGTCCGGGACTAGCGGGGGCTCTGAGCAGTTCTTC.

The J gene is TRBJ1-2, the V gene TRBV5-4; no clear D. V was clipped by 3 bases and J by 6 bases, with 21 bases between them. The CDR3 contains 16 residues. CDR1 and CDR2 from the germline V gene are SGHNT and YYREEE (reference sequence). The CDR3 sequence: CASSWRKGLFGHGYTF. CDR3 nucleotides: TGTGCCAGCAGCTGGAGAAAAGGACTCTTTGGCCATGGCTACACCTTC.

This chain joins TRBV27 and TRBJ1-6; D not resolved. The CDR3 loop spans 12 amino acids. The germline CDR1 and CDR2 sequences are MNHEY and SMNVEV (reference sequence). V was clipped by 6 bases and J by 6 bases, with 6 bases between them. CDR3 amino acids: CASRALNSPLHF. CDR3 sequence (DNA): TGTGCCAGCAGGGCACTTAATTCACCCCTCCACTTT.

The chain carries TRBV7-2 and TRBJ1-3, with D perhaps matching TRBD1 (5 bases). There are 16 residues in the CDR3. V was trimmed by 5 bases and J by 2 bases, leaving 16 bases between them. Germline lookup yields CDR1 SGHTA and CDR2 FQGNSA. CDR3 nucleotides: TGTGCCAGCAGCCTCGAAGAGGGGCGGGCTGGAAACACCATATATTTT. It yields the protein CASSLEEGRAGNTIYF. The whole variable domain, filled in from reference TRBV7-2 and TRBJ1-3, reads GAGVSQSPSNKVTEKGKDVELRCDPISGHTALYWYRQSLGQGLEFLIYFQGNSAPDKSGLPSDRFSAERTGGSVSTLTIQRTQQEDSAVYLCASSLEEGRAGNTIYFGEGSWLTVV.

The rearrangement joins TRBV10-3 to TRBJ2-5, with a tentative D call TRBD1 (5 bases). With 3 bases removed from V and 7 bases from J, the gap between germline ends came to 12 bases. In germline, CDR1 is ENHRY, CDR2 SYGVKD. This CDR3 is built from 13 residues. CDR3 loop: CAISDNRMLTQYF. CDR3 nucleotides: TGTGCCATCAGTGACAACAGGATGTTGACCCAGTACTTC.

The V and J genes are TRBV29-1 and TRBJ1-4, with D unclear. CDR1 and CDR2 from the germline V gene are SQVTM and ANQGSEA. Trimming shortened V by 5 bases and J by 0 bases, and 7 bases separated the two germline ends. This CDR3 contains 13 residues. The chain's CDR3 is CSVKGATNEKLFF. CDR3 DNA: TGCAGCGTTAAGGGTGCAACTAATGAAAAACTGTTTTTT. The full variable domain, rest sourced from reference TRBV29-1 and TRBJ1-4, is SAVISQKPSRDICQRGTSLTIQCQVDSQVTMMFWYRQQPGQSLTLIATANQGSEATYESGFVIDKFPISRPNLTFSTLTVSNMSPEDSSIYLCSVKGATNEKLFFGSGTQLSVL.

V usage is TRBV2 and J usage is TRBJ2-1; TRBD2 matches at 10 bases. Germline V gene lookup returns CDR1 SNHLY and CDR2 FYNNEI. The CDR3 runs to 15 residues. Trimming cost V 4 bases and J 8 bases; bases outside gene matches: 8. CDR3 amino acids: CASSGRPSGGYEQFF. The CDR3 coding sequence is TGTGCCAGCAGTGGAAGACCTAGCGGGGGCTATGAGCAGTTCTTC. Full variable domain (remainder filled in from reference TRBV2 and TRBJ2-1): EPEVTQTPSHQVTQMGQEVILRCVPISNHLYFYWYRQILGQKVEFLVSFYNNEISEKSEIFDDQFSVERPDGSNFTLKIRSTKLEDSAMYFCASSGRPSGGYEQFFGPGTRLTVL.

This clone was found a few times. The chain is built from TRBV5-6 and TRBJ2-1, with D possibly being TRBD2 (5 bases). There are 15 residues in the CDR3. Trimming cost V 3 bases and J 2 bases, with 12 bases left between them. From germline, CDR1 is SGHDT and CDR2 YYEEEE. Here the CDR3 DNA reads TGTGCCAGCAGCTCTGGCGGGTCTACCTACAATGAGCAGTTCTTC. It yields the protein CASSSGGSTYNEQFF.

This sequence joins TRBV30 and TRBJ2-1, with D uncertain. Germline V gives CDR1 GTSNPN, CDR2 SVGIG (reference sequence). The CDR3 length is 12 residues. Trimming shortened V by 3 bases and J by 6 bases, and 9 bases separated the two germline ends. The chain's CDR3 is CAWSGSGNEQFF. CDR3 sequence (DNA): TGTGCCTGGAGCGGTTCCGGCAATGAGCAGTTCTTC.

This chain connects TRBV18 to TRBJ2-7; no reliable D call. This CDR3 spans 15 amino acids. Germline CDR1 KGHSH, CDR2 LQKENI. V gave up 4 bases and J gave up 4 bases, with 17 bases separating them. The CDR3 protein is CASSQGPSSLYEQYF. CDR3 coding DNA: TGTGCCAGCTCACAAGGTCCCTCGTCCCTTTACGAGCAGTACTTC.

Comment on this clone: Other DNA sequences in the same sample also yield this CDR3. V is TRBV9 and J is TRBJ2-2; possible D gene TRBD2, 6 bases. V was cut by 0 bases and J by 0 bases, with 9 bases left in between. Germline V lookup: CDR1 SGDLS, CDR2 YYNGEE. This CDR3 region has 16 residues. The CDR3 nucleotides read TGTGCCAGCAGCGTAGCCGGCGGGGCGAACACCGGGGAGCTGTTTTTT. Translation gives CASSVAGGANTGELFF. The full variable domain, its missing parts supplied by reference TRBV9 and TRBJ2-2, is DSGVTQTPKHLITATGQRVTLRCSPRSGDLSVYWYQQSLDQGLQFLIQYYNGEERAKGNILERFSAQQFPDLHSELNLSSLELGDSALYFCASSVAGGANTGELFFGEGSRLTVL.

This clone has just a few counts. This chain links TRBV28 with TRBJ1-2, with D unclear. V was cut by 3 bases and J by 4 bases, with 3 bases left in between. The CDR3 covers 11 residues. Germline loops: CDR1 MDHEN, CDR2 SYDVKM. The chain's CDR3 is CASSLAYGYTF. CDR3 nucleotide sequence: TGTGCCAGCAGTTTGGCCTATGGCTACACCTTC.

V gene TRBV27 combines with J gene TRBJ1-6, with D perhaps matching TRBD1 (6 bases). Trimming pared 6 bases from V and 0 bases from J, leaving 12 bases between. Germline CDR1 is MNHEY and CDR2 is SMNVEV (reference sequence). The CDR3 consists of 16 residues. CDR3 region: CASRPGAGSYNSPLHF. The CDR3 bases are TGTGCCAGCAGACCAGGGGCGGGCTCCTATAATTCACCCCTCCACTTT.

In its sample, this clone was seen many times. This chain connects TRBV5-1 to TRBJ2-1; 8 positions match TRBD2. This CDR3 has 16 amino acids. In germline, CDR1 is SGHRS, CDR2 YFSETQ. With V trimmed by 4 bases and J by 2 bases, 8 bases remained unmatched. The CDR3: CASSPGTGGPYNEQFF. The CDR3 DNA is TGCGCCAGCAGCCCAGGGACGGGAGGGCCCTACAATGAGCAGTTCTTC.

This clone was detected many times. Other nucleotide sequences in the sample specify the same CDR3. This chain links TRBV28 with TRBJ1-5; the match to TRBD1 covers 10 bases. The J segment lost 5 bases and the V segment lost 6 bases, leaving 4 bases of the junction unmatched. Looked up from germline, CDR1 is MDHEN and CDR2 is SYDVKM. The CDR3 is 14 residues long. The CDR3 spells CASSPGTGDQPQHF. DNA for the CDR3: TGTGCCAGCAGCCCCGGGACAGGGGATCAGCCCCAGCATTTT.

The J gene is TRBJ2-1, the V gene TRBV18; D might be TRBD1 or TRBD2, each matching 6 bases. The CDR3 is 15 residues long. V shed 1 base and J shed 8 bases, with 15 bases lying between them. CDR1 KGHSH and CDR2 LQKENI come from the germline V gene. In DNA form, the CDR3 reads TGTGCCAGCTCACCACGGGGGGTGGCAGGGGATGAGCAGTTCTTC. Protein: CASSPRGVAGDEQFF.

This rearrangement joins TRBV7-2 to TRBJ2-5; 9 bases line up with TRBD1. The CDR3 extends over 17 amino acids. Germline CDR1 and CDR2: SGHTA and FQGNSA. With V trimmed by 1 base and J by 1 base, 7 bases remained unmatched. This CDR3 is CASSLVGWGQGQETQYF. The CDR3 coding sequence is TGTGCCAGCAGCTTAGTTGGGTGGGGACAGGGCCAAGAGACCCAGTACTTC.

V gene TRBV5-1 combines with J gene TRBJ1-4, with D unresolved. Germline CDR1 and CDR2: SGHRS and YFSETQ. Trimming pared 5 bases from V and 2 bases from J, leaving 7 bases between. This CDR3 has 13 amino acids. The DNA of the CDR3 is TGCGCCAGCAGGGAGAGGACTAATGAAAAACTGTTTTTT. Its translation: CASRERTNEKLFF.

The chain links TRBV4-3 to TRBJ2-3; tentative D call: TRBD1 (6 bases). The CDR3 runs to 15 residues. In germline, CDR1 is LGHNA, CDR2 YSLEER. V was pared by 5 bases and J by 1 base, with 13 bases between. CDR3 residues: CASSARQVGTDTQYF. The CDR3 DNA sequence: TGCGCCAGCAGCGCCCGACAGGTGGGCACAGATACGCAGTATTTT.

CDR3 sequence reads: CASRHEGQANYGYTF. CDR3 DNA: TGTGCCAGCAGGCATGAGGGACAGGCTAACTATGGCTACACCTTC. This chain connects TRBV6-1 to TRBJ1-2; 8 bases are a match to TRBD1. Germline CDR1 is MNHNS and CDR2 is SASEGT. With 6 bases clipped from V and 0 bases from J, the junction kept 6 bases outside the gene matches. The CDR3 is 15 residues long.

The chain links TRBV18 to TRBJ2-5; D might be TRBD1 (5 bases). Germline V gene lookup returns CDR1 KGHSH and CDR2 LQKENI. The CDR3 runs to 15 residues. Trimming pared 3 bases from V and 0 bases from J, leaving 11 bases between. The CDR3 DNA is TGTGCCAGCTCACCGACAGCTTGGTACCAAGAGACCCAGTACTTC. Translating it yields CASSPTAWYQETQYF.

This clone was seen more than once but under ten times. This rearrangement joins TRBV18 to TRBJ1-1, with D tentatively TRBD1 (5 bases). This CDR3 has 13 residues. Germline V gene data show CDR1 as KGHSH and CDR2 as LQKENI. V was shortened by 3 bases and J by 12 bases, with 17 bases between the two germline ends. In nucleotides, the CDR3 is TGTGCCAGCTCACCCTCGGACACCCGGCGACCTTTCTTT. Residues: CASSPSDTRRPFF.

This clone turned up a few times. CDR3 coding DNA: TGCGCCACCTCACCCCAGCCGCAAGGTACGCAGTATTTT. Encoded protein: CATSPQPQGTQYF. This sequence joins TRBV5-1 and TRBJ2-3; D uncertain. In germline, CDR1 is SGHRS, CDR2 YFSETQ. The CDR3 is 13 residues long. Deletions cut 9 bases from V and 8 bases from J, with 19 bases between. The full variable domain, with the rest looked up from reference TRBV5-1 and TRBJ2-3, is KAGVTQTPRYLIKTRGQQVTLSCSPISGHRSVSWYQQTPGQGLQFLFEYFSETQRNKGNFPGRFSGRQFSNSRSEMNVSTLELGDSALYLCATSPQPQGTQYFGPGTRLTVL.

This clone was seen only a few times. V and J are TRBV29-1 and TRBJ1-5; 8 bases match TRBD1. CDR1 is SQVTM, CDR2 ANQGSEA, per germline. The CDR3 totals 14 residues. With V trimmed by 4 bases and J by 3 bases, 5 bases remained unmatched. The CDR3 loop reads CSVAQGDPNQPQHF. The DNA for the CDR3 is TGCAGCGTTGCACAGGGGGATCCCAATCAGCCCCAGCATTTT. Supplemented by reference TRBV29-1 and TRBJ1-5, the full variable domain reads SAVISQKPSRDICQRGTSLTIQCQVDSQVTMMFWYRQQPGQSLTLIATANQGSEATYESGFVIDKFPISRPNLTFSTLTVSNMSPEDSSIYLCSVAQGDPNQPQHFGDGTRLSIL.

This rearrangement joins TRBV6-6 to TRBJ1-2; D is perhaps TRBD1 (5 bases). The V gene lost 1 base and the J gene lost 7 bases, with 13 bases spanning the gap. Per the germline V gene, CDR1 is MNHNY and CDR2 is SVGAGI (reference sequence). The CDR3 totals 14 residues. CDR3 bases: TGTGCCAGCAGTTACTTGGCGACAGAAAGTGGCTACACCTTC. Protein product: CASSYLATESGYTF.

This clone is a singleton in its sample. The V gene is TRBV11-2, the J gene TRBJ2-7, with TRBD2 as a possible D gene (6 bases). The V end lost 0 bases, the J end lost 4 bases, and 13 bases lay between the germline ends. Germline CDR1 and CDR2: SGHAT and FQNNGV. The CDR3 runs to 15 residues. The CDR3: CASSLEYGGRYEQYF. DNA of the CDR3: TGTGCCAGCAGCTTAGAGTATGGGGGGAGGTACGAGCAGTACTTC.

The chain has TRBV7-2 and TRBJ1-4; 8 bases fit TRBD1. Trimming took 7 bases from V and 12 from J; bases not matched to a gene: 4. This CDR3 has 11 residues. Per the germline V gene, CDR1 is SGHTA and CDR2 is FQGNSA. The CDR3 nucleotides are TGTGCCAGCAAAGAACAGGGGGAACTGTTTTTT. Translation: CASKEQGELFF.

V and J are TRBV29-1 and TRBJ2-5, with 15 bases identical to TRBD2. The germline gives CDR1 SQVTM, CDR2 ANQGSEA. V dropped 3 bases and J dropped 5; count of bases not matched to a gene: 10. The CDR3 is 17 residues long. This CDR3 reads CSVDPRTSGGALETQYF. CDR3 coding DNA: TGCAGCGTTGATCCCCGGACTAGCGGGGGGGCCCTGGAGACCCAGTACTTC.

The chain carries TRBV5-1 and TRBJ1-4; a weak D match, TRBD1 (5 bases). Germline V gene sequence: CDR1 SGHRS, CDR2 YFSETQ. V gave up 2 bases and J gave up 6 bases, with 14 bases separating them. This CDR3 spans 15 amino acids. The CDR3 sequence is CASSFSREGHEKLFF. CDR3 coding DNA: TGCGCCAGCAGCTTCTCGAGGGAGGGACATGAAAAACTGTTTTTT.

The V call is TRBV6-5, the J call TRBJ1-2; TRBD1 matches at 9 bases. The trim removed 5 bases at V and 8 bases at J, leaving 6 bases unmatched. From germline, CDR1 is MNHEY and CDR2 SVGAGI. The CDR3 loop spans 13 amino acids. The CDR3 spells CASSMGQGWGYTF. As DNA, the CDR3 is TGTGCCAGCAGTATGGGACAGGGTTGGGGCTACACCTTC.

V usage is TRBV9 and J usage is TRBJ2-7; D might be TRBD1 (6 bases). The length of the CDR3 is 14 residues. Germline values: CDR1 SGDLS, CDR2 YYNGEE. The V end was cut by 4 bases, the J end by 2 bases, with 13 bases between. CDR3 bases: TGTGCCAGCAGCCCGGACAGCCGCCCCTACGAGCAGTACTTC. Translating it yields CASSPDSRPYEQYF.